Listed below are T cell receptor beta chains from one sample, sequenced in a study of blood T cell repertoires in COVID-19. Sequencing used immunoSEQ multiplex PCR; TCRdb keeps in-frame clones, though not all of them. The data show over 200,000 clones, 85% to 90% seen once. Sequenced input: peripheral blood. The receptors originated from a man in his sixties who had recovered from COVID-19. CDR3s include the opening cysteine and the closing phenylalanine or tryptophan. The order of the fields is V gene, D gene, clone size, J gene, CDR3 DNA, CDR3 protein. D genes are given only for firm matches. Not every row has a clone size; where given, it reads once, few, many or a size class.

TRBV7-9,TRBD2,-,TRBJ2-3,TGTGCCAGCAGCTTAGCCCGGACTAGCGCTGCAGATACGCAGTATTTT,CASSLARTSAADTQYF
TRBV12-5,-,-,TRBJ1-6,TGTGCTAGTGGTTTGTCCCAAAATTCACCCCTCCACTTT,CASGLSQNSPLHF
TRBV7-2,-,-,TRBJ1-2,TGTGCCAGCAGCTTAAGGGGGTCCCTCTACTATGGCTACACCTTC,CASSLRGSLYYGYTF
TRBV3-1/TRBV3-2,TRBD1,-,TRBJ1-1,TGTGCCAGCAGCTCCGGTGGACCCGGGACAGGGGGCACTGAAGCTTTCTTT,CASSSGGPGTGGTEAFF
TRBV3-1/TRBV3-2,TRBD2,-,TRBJ2-7,TGTGCCAGCAGCCCACCAGCGGGAGAGGCCTACGAGCAGTACTTC,CASSPPAGEAYEQYF
TRBV5-1,TRBD1,-,TRBJ2-1,TGCGCCAGCAGCCCCGGGTTTCGACAGGGAGAGCAGTTCTTC,CASSPGFRQGEQFF
TRBV5-1,-,-,TRBJ2-5,TGCGCCAGCAGCGTGGTTGCGGGATTGGGAGAGACCCAGTACTTC,CASSVVAGLGETQYF
TRBV11-2,-,-,TRBJ1-1,TGTGCCAGCGGGCCCAGGGCAGACAGTAAAGCTTTCTTT,CASGPRADSKAFF
TRBV29-1,-,-,TRBJ2-7,TGCAGCGTTGAAGGGACAGCCTACGAGCAGTACTTC,CSVEGTAYEQYF
TRBV5-1,-,-,TRBJ1-5,TGCGCCAGCAGCCTCGACAGTAACGGTCAGCCCCAGCATTTT,CASSLDSNGQPQHF
TRBV6-4,-,-,TRBJ2-3,TGTGCCAGCAGTTTACTAGCTGGGAGCACAGATACGCAGTATTTT,CASSLLAGSTDTQYF
TRBV19,TRBD2,-,TRBJ2-7,TGTGCCAGTAGTATAGATGTGCTAGCGGGAGAAAGGTACGAGCAGTACTTC,CASSIDVLAGERYEQYF
TRBV28,TRBD2,-,TRBJ2-7,TGTGCCAGCAGCCCGCGGGAGTTGTTGGCCTACGAGCAGTACTTC,CASSPRELLAYEQYF
TRBV5-1,TRBD1,-,TRBJ2-5,TGCGCCAGCAGCTTGTGGAACAGGGGGCGCGGGGAGACCCAGTACTTC,CASSLWNRGRGETQYF
TRBV30,TRBD1,-,TRBJ1-2,TGTGCCTGGGGACTAGGGGGCGCGGGCTATGGCTACACCTTC,CAWGLGGAGYGYTF
TRBV28,TRBD1,-,TRBJ2-1,TGTGCCAGCTTCAGGGGGCTCTACAATGAGCAGTTCTTC,CASFRGLYNEQFF
TRBV6-2/TRBV6-3,-,-,TRBJ2-7,TGTGCCAGCAGTTACGGGGGGACCTACGAGCAGTACTTC,CASSYGGTYEQYF
TRBV5-5,TRBD1,-,TRBJ1-2,TGTGCCAGCAGCTTGGCCCGACAGGGGGCGGGGGGCTACACCTTC,CASSLARQGAGGYTF
TRBV5-1,TRBD1,-,TRBJ2-7,TGCGCCAGCAGCTTGGATTCGGGCAGGGGGCAGGTTTACGAGCAGTACTTC,CASSLDSGRGQVYEQYF
TRBV7-2,-,-,TRBJ2-1,TGTGCCAGCAGCTTAAGCCAGGCAAACAATGAGCAGTTCTTC,CASSLSQANNEQFF
TRBV5-1,TRBD2,-,TRBJ2-1,TGCGCCAGCAGCTTGGCCGGGGGGGTATCCTACAATGAGCAGTTCTTC,CASSLAGGVSYNEQFF
TRBV5-5,TRBD1,-,TRBJ1-5,TGTGCCAGCAGCTTGGAAGAAGGGGGCGCCGGGCAGCCCCAGCATTTT,CASSLEEGGAGQPQHF
TRBV10-3,-,-,TRBJ2-2,TGTGCCATCAGCGCCCGGGGTAGCGGTACCGGGGAGCTGTTTTTT,CAISARGSGTGELFF
TRBV18,-,-,TRBJ1-3,TGTGCCAGCTCACCAGCGGGGGCAGCCTCTGGAAACACCATATATTTT,CASSPAGAASGNTIYF
TRBV7-9,-,few,TRBJ1-5,TGTGCCAGCAGCCCGCGGGGGGGGCGCGATCAGCCCCAGCATTTT,CASSPRGGRDQPQHF
TRBV18,-,-,TRBJ1-2,TGTGCCAGCTCACCACCGATAGCCGACTATGGCTACACCTTC,CASSPPIADYGYTF
TRBV25-1,-,once,TRBJ2-2,TGTGCCAGCAGTGAATTTGGGAGGGGGGGCACCGGGGAGCTGTTTTTT,CASSEFGRGGTGELFF
TRBV30,-,few,TRBJ1-6,TGTGCCTGGAGTTCAGGGAACGGTCATAATTCACCCCTCCACTTT,CAWSSGNGHNSPLHF
TRBV2,-,-,TRBJ2-3,TGTGCCAGCAAACTCCTCGGGAGCCCCTCAGATACGCAGTATTTT,CASKLLGSPSDTQYF
TRBV6-4,TRBD1,-,TRBJ1-2,TGTGCCAGCAGTTTGACCGGGACAGAACTTTACTATGGCTACACCTTC,CASSLTGTELYYGYTF
TRBV6-5,TRBD2,-,TRBJ2-2,TGTGCCAGCAGCGCTACCAGCGGGGGGATCGGGGAGCTGTTTTTT,CASSATSGGIGELFF
TRBV27,-,-,TRBJ2-7,TGTGCCAGCAGTTTATCCCTCCAGGCAGTCACATACGAGCAGTACTTC,CASSLSLQAVTYEQYF
TRBV30,-,-,TRBJ2-7,TGTGCCTGGAGTTCCGTCCCCTACGAGCAGTACTTC,CAWSSVPYEQYF
TRBV28,TRBD2,-,TRBJ2-1,TGTGCCAGCAGTTTACTAGCGGTCACGGCAAGAGAGCAGTTCTTC,CASSLLAVTAREQFF
TRBV14,TRBD1,-,TRBJ1-2,TGTGCCAGCAGCCAAGCGGGACAGGGCCGCTATGGCTACACCTTC,CASSQAGQGRYGYTF
TRBV4-3,-,-,TRBJ1-2,TGCGCCAGCAGCCAAGGGTTCCCTTCGGACTATGGCTACACCTTC,CASSQGFPSDYGYTF
TRBV28,-,once,TRBJ2-7,TGTGCCAGCAGCCTTGGAGACTCTCCTCCCGAGCAGTACTTC,CASSLGDSPPEQYF
TRBV9,-,-,TRBJ2-2,TGTGCCAGCAGCGTAGGGCAGGGCTGGACCGGGGAGCTGTTTTTT,CASSVGQGWTGELFF
TRBV6-1,TRBD2,-,TRBJ2-3,TGTGCCAGCAGTGAATGGCGGGGGGGAGATACGCAGTATTTT,CASSEWRGGDTQYF
TRBV24-1,-,-,TRBJ1-5,TGTGCCACCAGTGATTCTGAGACAGGCGTAGTGGGGAATCAGCCCCAGCATTTT,CATSDSETGVVGNQPQHF
TRBV12-3/TRBV12-4,TRBD1,-,TRBJ2-7,TGTGCCAGCAGCCTGGACAGGGTCTTCGAGCAGTACTTC,CASSLDRVFEQYF
TRBV6-5,TRBD1,-,TRBJ1-6,TGTGCCAGCAGTCGGGACAGGGGTTCACCCCTCCACTTT,CASSRDRGSPLHF
TRBV5-5,-,many,TRBJ2-7,TGTGCCAGCAGCTTACCCACTGGAGGGACCTCCTACGAGCAGTACTTC,CASSLPTGGTSYEQYF
TRBV6-6,TRBD2,-,TRBJ2-5,TGTGCCAGCGGTCGACAGGCTAGCGGGGATGGGGGGACCCAGTACTTC,CASGRQASGDGGTQYF
TRBV12-3/TRBV12-4,TRBD1,-,TRBJ1-2,TGTGCCAGCAGTCGAGGACAGGGGTATGGCTACACCTTC,CASSRGQGYGYTF
TRBV27,TRBD2,-,TRBJ2-7,TGTGCCAGCAGTTTAAGTAGCGGGGGGACGAGGACCTACGAGCAGTACTTC,CASSLSSGGTRTYEQYF
TRBV6-1,TRBD1,-,TRBJ1-2,TGTGCCAGCAGTGTCCGGCACCGGGACAGGCCCCGCAGTGGCTACACCTTC,CASSVRHRDRPRSGYTF
TRBV9,TRBD2,-,TRBJ2-1,TGTGCCAGCAGCGTAGTGGCGGGAGGGGAGGGGAATGAGCAGTTCTTC,CASSVVAGGEGNEQFF
TRBV5-1,-,-,TRBJ2-4,TGCGCCAGCAGCTTGGTAGGCGGGACAGTCTCCCAATTAGCCAAAAACATTCAGTACTTC,CASSLVGGTVSQLAKNIQYF